This paragraph covers one T cell receptor (beta chain) sequence. This CDR3 has 18 amino acids. V lost 5 bases to trimming and J lost 2 bases, with 22 bases between them. The source of the sample is a study of patients and donors after allogeneic stem cell transplantation. TCRdb passed the RT-PCR reads through MiXCR, listing each CDR3 protein once. The sample holds roughly 940,000 distinct CDR3 sequences, approximately 19% seen once. This clonotype was obtained from a human donor who was either an allogeneic HSCT recipient or a stem cell or donor lymphocyte infusion donor (not recorded which). It is not recorded whose cells these are; they may come from a transplant donor. This chain joins TRBV12-3 or TRBV12-4 and TRBJ1-5, with a weak D call TRBD1 (6 bases). Specimen: blood, either unsorted or a sorted T cell fraction (not recorded which). CDR3 nucleotides: TGTGCCAGCAGTCAACCACTCGGCAGGGGCAATGGCAATCAGCCCCAGCATTTT. Its protein product is CASSQPLGRGNGNQPQHF.